The rows below give T cell receptor beta chains drawn from one sample of a study of control samples from healthy donors and cancer patients. Some clones are missing from TCRdb's copy, which holds only in-frame ones; the method was immunoSEQ multiplex PCR. This table has 150,000 to 200,000 clones, 80% to 95% appearing once. Sequenced sample: blood. Receptors were obtained from a woman in her thirties in good health. The conserved cysteine and the conserved F or W are not part of the CDR3 here.

V: TRBV7-9; J: TRBJ2-5; CDR3: ASSFGTSGMQETQY
V: TRBV7-2; J: TRBJ2-7; CDR3: ASSSRGLTPSYEQY
V: TRBV7-8; J: TRBJ2-1; CDR3: ASSLALGGSWDEQF
V: TRBV27; J: TRBJ1-3; CDR3: ASSPTGGTVSGNTIY
V: TRBV11-2; J: TRBJ2-1; CDR3: ASSLDDAYNEQF
V: TRBV27; J: TRBJ2-7; CDR3: ASSPPQWAIYEQY
V: TRBV28; J: TRBJ2-1; CDR3: ARAYNWQF
V: TRBV3-1/TRBV3-2; J: TRBJ2-7; CDR3: ASSQIGSSGSYEQY
V: TRBV9; J: TRBJ2-7; CDR3: ASSGEAFRGAEQY
V: TRBV28; J: TRBJ2-2; CDR3: ASSGRVANTGELF